This is a list of T cell receptor beta chains from one sample in a study of cytomegalovirus exposure and HLA in healthy donors. The repertoire was sequenced with immunoSEQ multiplex PCR; TCRdb's copy has only in-frame clones and lacks some. The sample includes about 190,000 clones, 75% to 90% seen only once; the top ten take approximately 0.8%. Source material: PBMCs. The receptors derive from a woman aged 18-29 years in good health and CMV-seronegative. Both conserved end residues are part of each CDR3. The D gene is left open where the match is weak. Part of the rows lack a size; the others show once, few, many or a class for expanded clones.

j_gene: TRBJ2-6; v_gene: TRBV2; d_gene: .; abundance: .; CDR3aa: CTSADSDFSGANVLTF; CDR3nt: TGTACGTCCGCCGACAGCGACTTCTCTGGGGCCAACGTCCTGACTTTC
j_gene: TRBJ1-4; v_gene: TRBV5-1; d_gene: .; abundance: .; CDR3aa: CASSTQGGRPGEKLFF; CDR3nt: TGCGCCAGCAGCACGCAGGGAGGCCGGCCAGGAGAAAAACTGTTTTTT
j_gene: TRBJ2-6; v_gene: TRBV11-2; d_gene: .; abundance: .; CDR3aa: CASSLDWGVGTSGANVLTF; CDR3nt: TGTGCCAGCAGCTTAGATTGGGGGGTAGGGACCTCTGGGGCCAACGTCCTGACTTTC
j_gene: TRBJ2-7; v_gene: TRBV28; d_gene: TRBD2; abundance: .; CDR3aa: CASRHGLAGYEQYF; CDR3nt: TGTGCCAGCAGACACGGACTAGCGGGCTACGAGCAGTACTTC
j_gene: TRBJ2-3; v_gene: TRBV6-4; d_gene: .; abundance: few; CDR3aa: CASSPGRASDTQYF; CDR3nt: TGTGCCAGCAGTCCAGGGCGCGCGTCAGATACGCAGTATTTT
j_gene: TRBJ1-4; v_gene: TRBV19; d_gene: .; abundance: .; CDR3aa: CASSIGTAATNEKLFF; CDR3nt: TGTGCCAGTAGTATAGGGACAGCCGCAACTAATGAAAAACTGTTTTTT
j_gene: TRBJ2-1; v_gene: TRBV28; d_gene: .; abundance: .; CDR3aa: CASYRENEQFF; CDR3nt: TGTGCCAGCTATCGGGAGAATGAGCAGTTCTTC
j_gene: TRBJ1-5; v_gene: TRBV7-9; d_gene: .; abundance: .; CDR3aa: CASSGLTDNQPQHF; CDR3nt: TGTGCCAGCAGCGGCCTGACAGACAATCAGCCCCAGCATTTT
j_gene: TRBJ2-6; v_gene: TRBV7-9; d_gene: TRBD1; abundance: .; CDR3aa: CASSEPGTGASGANVLTF; CDR3nt: TGTGCCAGCAGCGAACCCGGGACAGGTGCTTCTGGGGCCAACGTCCTGACTTTC
j_gene: TRBJ2-1; v_gene: TRBV7-3; d_gene: .; abundance: .; CDR3aa: CASSPDGSNNEQFF; CDR3nt: TGTGCCAGCAGCCCAGACGGGAGCAACAATGAGCAGTTCTTC
j_gene: TRBJ2-3; v_gene: TRBV29-1; d_gene: .; abundance: few; CDR3aa: CSVGPHSTDTQYF; CDR3nt: TGCAGCGTGGGGCCGCACTCCACAGATACGCAGTATTTT
j_gene: TRBJ2-7; v_gene: TRBV7-9; d_gene: TRBD2; abundance: .; CDR3aa: CASSLFGPGRPGAEQYF; CDR3nt: TGTGCCAGCAGCTTATTTGGGCCCGGGAGGCCCGGGGCCGAGCAGTACTTC
j_gene: TRBJ2-7; v_gene: TRBV10-2; d_gene: .; abundance: .; CDR3aa: CASLRPGDYEQYF; CDR3nt: TGCGCCAGCTTGCGCCCAGGGGATTACGAGCAGTACTTC
j_gene: TRBJ2-2; v_gene: TRBV6-1; d_gene: TRBD1; abundance: .; CDR3aa: CASSLPTGLTGELFF; CDR3nt: TGTGCCAGCAGTTTGCCGACAGGGCTCACCGGGGAGCTGTTTTTT
j_gene: TRBJ2-7; v_gene: TRBV27; d_gene: TRBD1; abundance: .; CDR3aa: CASSDETGGRWGEQYF; CDR3nt: TGTGCCAGCAGTGATGAAACAGGGGGCAGGTGGGGCGAGCAGTACTTC
j_gene: TRBJ2-7; v_gene: TRBV6-5; d_gene: TRBD1; abundance: .; CDR3aa: CASSYRTGAYEQYF; CDR3nt: TGTGCCAGCAGTTATAGGACAGGGGCCTACGAGCAGTACTTC
j_gene: TRBJ1-2; v_gene: TRBV29-1; d_gene: TRBD1; abundance: .; CDR3aa: CSATGSGNYGYTF; CDR3nt: TGCAGCGCGACAGGGTCGGGAAACTATGGCTACACCTTC